The 25 T cell receptor beta chains in this list originate from one sample, sequenced in a study of cytomegalovirus exposure and HLA in healthy donors. Use of 60 Vbeta and 13 Jbeta primers characterized the PCR. Clones were read by immunoSEQ multiplex PCR, and TCRdb kept only the in-frame ones, dropping some. Among roughly 100,000 clones listed, roughly 80% were seen once. The specimen was PBMCs. The receptors here all came from a man aged 35-49 years in good health and CMV-seronegative.

The V call is TRBV5-1, the J call TRBJ2-3, with 8 bases that match TRBD1. V trimming: 3 bases; J trimming: 6 bases; junction bases outside the gene matches: 9. The CDR3 length is 15 residues. Germline V CDR1 and CDR2: SGHRS, YFSETQ. The CDR3 sequence is CASSSGQAGTDTQYF. As DNA, the CDR3 is TGCGCCAGCAGCTCGGGACAGGCGGGGACGGATACGCAGTATTTT.

J is TRBJ2-3 and V is TRBV7-2, with TRBD2 matching over 8 bases. The junction had 7 bases not matched to a gene; V was cut back by 8 bases and J by 0 bases. The CDR3 length is 15 residues. The germline gives CDR1 SGHTA, CDR2 FQGNSA. The CDR3 DNA reads as TGTGCCAGCGGACAGCGGGGGCCGAGCACAGATACGCAGTATTTT. This gives the protein CASGQRGPSTDTQYF.

V and J are TRBV6-1 and TRBJ2-1; TRBD2 is a possible D gene (6 bases). CDR3 length: 13 amino acids. CDR1 and CDR2 (germline): MNHNS, SASEGT. V dropped 8 bases and J dropped 9 bases, with 17 bases sitting between them. The CDR3 region has the DNA TGTGCCAGCCGGGGGACGGGGCTCGCTGAGCAGTTCTTC. Its protein is CASRGTGLAEQFF.

The chain's CDR3 is CASSQSRTGPNYGYTF. The DNA for the CDR3 is TGTGCCAGCAGCCAATCACGGACAGGGCCAAACTATGGCTACACCTTC. The chain combines TRBV5-4 with TRBJ1-2, with 8 bases matching TRBD1. Looked up from germline, CDR1 is SGHNT and CDR2 is YYREEE (reference sequence). J was trimmed by 2 bases and V by 4 bases; bases with no gene match: 10. The CDR3 extends over 16 amino acids.

This clone turned up a few times. This chain joins TRBV5-6 and TRBJ1-1; D gene ambiguous. The length of the CDR3 is 13 residues. V was clipped by 0 bases and J by 1 base, with 4 bases between them. CDR1 is SGHDT, CDR2 YYEEEE, per germline. The CDR3 loop is CASSLAENTEAFF. The CDR3 DNA follows: TGTGCCAGCAGCTTGGCAGAGAACACTGAAGCTTTCTTT. The full variable domain, with the rest looked up from reference TRBV5-6 and TRBJ1-1, is DAGVTQSPTHLIKTRGQQVTLRCSPKSGHDTVSWYQQALGQGPQFIFQYYEEEERQRGNFPDRFSGHQFPNYSSELNVNALLLGDSALYLCASSLAENTEAFFGQGTRLTVV.

Comments on this clone: The germline gene is not matched at one end of the junction; a read error may be the cause. This sample also contains other DNA sequences that code for the same CDR3. The chain joins TRBV6-1 to TRBJ1-5, with 10 bases matching TRBD1. The CDR3 has 12 residues. Germline CDR1 is MNHNS and CDR2 is SASEGT. The CDR3 loop reads CASGQGDQPQHF. The CDR3 nucleotides are TGTGCCAGCGGACAGGGGGATCAGCCCCAGCATTTC.

This clone was observed a handful of times. The chain joins TRBV6-4 to TRBJ2-1, with 10 bases aligning to TRBD2. This CDR3 contains 17 residues. V was clipped by 2 bases and J by 5 bases; unmatched bases: 9. CDR1 and CDR2 (germline): MRHNA, SNTAGT. The CDR3 sequence: CASSDGNRLAGDNEQFF. In DNA form, the CDR3 reads TGTGCCAGCAGTGACGGCAATCGGCTAGCGGGGGACAATGAGCAGTTCTTC.

The gene calls are TRBV5-4 and TRBJ2-1; perhaps TRBD2 as D (6 bases). The V end lost 0 bases, the J end lost 7 bases, and 8 bases lay between the germline ends. CDR3 size: 13 residues. CDR1 and CDR2 from the germline V gene are SGHNT and YYREEE (reference sequence). The CDR3 spells CASSLELANEQFF. The CDR3 nucleotides are TGTGCCAGCAGCTTGGAACTAGCAAATGAGCAGTTCTTC.

The J gene is TRBJ1-1, the V gene TRBV7-2; D gene uncertain. The CDR3 contains 15 residues. The V end was cut by 1 base, the J end by 4 bases, with 13 bases between. CDR1 and CDR2 (germline): SGHTA, FQGNSA. The CDR3 loop is CASSLESTRVTEAFF. In nucleotides, the CDR3 is TGTGCCAGCAGCTTAGAAAGCACGAGGGTCACTGAAGCTTTCTTT.

On this clone itself: One end of the junction is discordant with germline, which a read error may explain. V usage is TRBV7-9 and J usage is TRBJ1-4; TRBD1 matches 9 bases. Germline values: CDR1 SEHNR, CDR2 FQNEAQ (reference sequence). The CDR3 extends over 16 amino acids. CDR3 region: CSSSFAPGQGYEKLFF. As DNA, the CDR3 is TGTTCCAGCAGCTTTGCTCCGGGACAGGGATATGAAAAACTGTTTTTT.

This chain links TRBV11-2 with TRBJ1-1, with 9 bases lining up with TRBD1. The V gene end was trimmed by 4 bases and the J gene end by 2 bases; junction bases not matched to a gene: 2. The V gene's germline CDR1 is SGHAT and CDR2 FQNNGV. The CDR3 has 14 amino acids. Here the CDR3 reads CASSWDRENTEAFF. The CDR3 DNA sequence: TGTGCCAGCAGCTGGGACAGGGAAAACACTGAAGCTTTCTTT. The entire variable domain, with the rest obtained from reference TRBV11-2 and TRBJ1-1, is as follows: EAGVAQSPRYKIIEKRQSVAFWCNPISGHATLYWYQQILGQGPKLLIQFQNNGVVDDSQLPKDRFSAERLKGVDSTLKIQPAKLEDSAVYLCASSWDRENTEAFFGQGTRLTVV.

The chain links TRBV7-9 to TRBJ1-2; D not resolved. V was clipped by 6 bases and J by 7 bases, with 9 bases between them. Germline lookup yields CDR1 SEHNR and CDR2 FQNEAQ (reference sequence). CDR3 length: 11 amino acids. The CDR3 sequence is CASSSRVGYTF. In nucleotides, the CDR3 is TGTGCCAGCAGTTCACGGGTTGGCTACACCTTC.

Worth noting for this clone: At one of its ends the junction is not consistent with the germline gene, which may arise from a read error. The V gene is TRBV11-2, the J gene TRBJ2-5, with TRBD2 identical over 8 bases. The CDR3 has 13 residues. Germline lookup yields CDR1 SGHAT and CDR2 FQNNGV. CDR3 DNA sequence: TGTGCCAGCAGGTTAGCGGGGAGCGAGACCCAGTACTTC. It encodes CASRLAGSETQYF.

CDR3 coding DNA: TGTGCCAGCAGCTTAGGGGGAGGACTTCAACTGTTCTTC. Translated: CASSLGGGLQLFF. The chain has TRBV7-2 and TRBJ2-1, with D possibly TRBD2 on 6 matching bases. Looked up from germline, CDR1 is SGHTA and CDR2 is FQGNSA. Between the trimmed V and J ends, which lost 1 base and 15 bases, there was a span of 16 bases. The CDR3 consists of 13 residues. The whole variable domain, remainder taken from reference TRBV7-2 and TRBJ2-1, is GAGVSQSPSNKVTEKGKDVELRCDPISGHTALYWYRQSLGQGLEFLIYFQGNSAPDKSGLPSDRFSAERTGGSVSTLTIQRTQQEDSAVYLCASSLGGGLQLFFGPGTRLTVL.

The genes are TRBV18 and TRBJ1-2; the match to TRBD1 covers 12 bases. The CDR3 runs 19 residues. Unmatched junction bases numbered 10, after V lost 0 bases and J lost 2 bases. Germline V gives CDR1 KGHSH, CDR2 LQKENI. CDR3 in amino acids: CASSPPGTGGGSINYGYTF. The CDR3 DNA reads TGTGCCAGCTCACCACCGGGGACAGGGGGCGGATCTATCAACTATGGCTACACCTTC.

V usage is TRBV7-2 and J usage is TRBJ2-1, with 10 nucleotides matching TRBD2. CDR3 length: 16 residues. CDR1 is SGHTA and CDR2 is FQGNSA in the germline V gene. V lost 1 base to trimming and J lost 7 bases; unmatched junction nucleotides: 7. CDR3 bases: TGTGCCAGCAGCTTAGGTAGCGGGGGGATTGGAAATGAGCAGTTCTTC. It is translated as CASSLGSGGIGNEQFF.

For this clone: The germline gene is not matched at one end of the junction; a read error may be the cause. The V call is TRBV7-9, the J call TRBJ1-1, with D possibly matching TRBD1 (5 bases). CDR3 size: 14 residues. Per the germline V gene, CDR1 is SEHNR and CDR2 is FQNEAQ (reference sequence). The CDR3 DNA sequence: TGTTCCAGCAGCCTCACGACAGCATGGACTGAAGCTTTCTTT. This sequence encodes CSSSLTTAWTEAFF.

This sequence joins TRBV7-3 and TRBJ2-3; 8 nucleotides match TRBD2. With 2 bases clipped from V and 5 bases from J, the junction kept 9 bases outside the gene matches. The CDR3 consists of 16 residues. In germline, CDR1 is SGHTA, CDR2 FQGTGA. CDR3 DNA sequence: TGTGCCAGCAGCTTAGGGGGCGGGGGGAGTAAAGATACGCAGTATTTT. Translating gives CASSLGGGGSKDTQYF.

V is TRBV5-1 and J is TRBJ1-2, with D unresolved. Trimming left V 0 bases short and J 2 bases short, with 5 bases between. Looked up from germline, CDR1 is SGHRS and CDR2 is YFSETQ. The CDR3 covers 13 residues. CDR3 residues: CASSLGQNYGYTF. The DNA for the CDR3 is TGCGCCAGCAGCTTGGGGCAGAACTATGGCTACACCTTC. Full variable domain (outside the CDR3, taken from reference TRBV5-1 and TRBJ1-2): KAGVTQTPRYLIKTRGQQVTLSCSPISGHRSVSWYQQTPGQGLQFLFEYFSETQRNKGNFPGRFSGRQFSNSRSEMNVSTLELGDSALYLCASSLGQNYGYTFGSGTRLTVV.

The rearrangement uses TRBV25-1 and TRBJ2-7, with 7 positions matching TRBD1. The CDR3 loop spans 14 amino acids. V was clipped by 3 bases and J by 5 bases; unmatched bases: 7. Germline V CDR1 and CDR2: MGHDK, SYGVNS. CDR3 DNA sequence: TGTGCCAGCAGTGATCGACAGGGCTACGACGAGCAGTACTTC. Translating it yields CASSDRQGYDEQYF.

The CDR3 reads CASSLLAAGGTEAFF. CDR3 DNA sequence: TGTGCCAGCAGCTTACTGGCGGCCGGGGGCACTGAAGCTTTCTTT. The chain joins TRBV7-8 to TRBJ1-1, with D possibly being TRBD1 (5 bases). Per germline, CDR1 SGHVS and CDR2 FQNEAQ. The CDR3 totals 15 residues. With 2 bases removed from V and 4 bases from J, the gap between germline ends came to 14 bases.

This clone was picked up one time. At one end, the junction sequence differs from germline, possibly due to a read error. The chain has TRBV6-5 and TRBJ2-5; D not resolved. The J call may be mistaken, given a closer DNA end match to TRBJ2-7. CDR1 is MNHEY, CDR2 SVGAGI, per germline. This CDR3 comprises 11 residues. This chain's CDR3 is CASKSSNEQYF. CDR3 coding DNA: TGTGCCAGCAAGTCCTCCAACGAGCAGTACTTC.

The chain combines TRBV6-5 with TRBJ2-7; tentative D call: TRBD2 (6 bases). Germline CDR1 reads MNHEY; CDR2 reads SVGAGI. Trimming took off 2 bases at V and 6 bases at J, with 14 bases between the two ends. This CDR3 region has 14 residues. The chain's CDR3 is CASSYGDVGGEQYF. DNA for the CDR3: TGTGCCAGCAGTTACGGTGATGTGGGGGGCGAGCAGTACTTC.

The chain employs TRBV7-2 and TRBJ2-5, with 8 bases matching TRBD2. This CDR3 comprises 15 residues. V was clipped by 0 bases and J by 1 base; unmatched bases: 1. Germline V gene data show CDR1 as SGHTA and CDR2 as FQGNSA. As DNA, the CDR3 is TGTGCCAGCAGCTTAGCTCTAGCGGGCCAAGAGACCCAGTACTTC. It is translated as CASSLALAGQETQYF.

The chain has TRBV19 and TRBJ1-1; D remains ambiguous. There are 16 residues in the CDR3. CDR1 is LNHDA and CDR2 is SQIVND in the germline V gene (reference sequence). V was trimmed by 6 bases and J by 1 base, leaving 18 bases between them. This CDR3 is CASREHGATKNTEAFF. The DNA for the CDR3 is TGTGCCAGTAGAGAACACGGTGCTACTAAGAACACTGAAGCTTTCTTT.